The source of this TCR beta chain is a study of T cell repertoires in cytomegalovirus infection. Study-level information: Recently identified HLA-C-restricted CMV epitopes were used, and well-studied HLA-B-restricted CMV epitopes were used as well. Public signatures in TCR beta pointed to CMV infection and matching HLA type.

TCRdb redid the calling of the reads with MiXCR, one entry per CDR3 protein. The top ten hold over 15% of the sample, which has hundreds of thousands of distinct CDR3 sequences, 30% to 40% seen once. This clonotype was found a few times. Its cognate antigen is unknown. The CDR3 spans 14 residues. Germline loops: CDR1 SGHVS, CDR2 FNYEAQ. Trimming shortened V by 5 bases and J by 5 bases, and 12 bases separated the two germline ends. Overall study results and limits: Summed public TCR beta family frequency identified CMV carriers bearing the relevant HLA. HLA-C-restricted CMV clonotypes gave the most frequent clonotype in two of eight donors.

The starting material was cultured PBMCs, obtained from culture after CMV antigen stimulation. The chain uses TRBV7-6 and TRBJ1-4; tentative D call: TRBD1 (5 bases). The sequence was collected from a human donor in good health (CMV status not recorded). Some clones in this sample may be carry-over from other donors' samples. Written as DNA, the CDR3 is TGTGCCAGCAGCCCTTGGGGGTCAAATGAAAAACTGTTTTTT. Its translation: CASSPWGSNEKLFF.